This T cell receptor beta chain was retrieved from a study of T cells in Graves' hyperthyroidism and ophthalmopathy. Looking at the study overall: Specimen type is peripheral blood, collected at initial diagnosis prior to any treatment.

The cohort's ophthalmopathy patients, a group with duration under 3 months, had a Clinical Activity Score of at least 3 and a NOSPECS grade of at least 4. Diagnostic decisions used clinical symptoms, serum thyroxine and TRAb, thyroid ultrasound and orbital computed tomography. This sample holds PBMCs from roughly 10 ml fresh peripheral blood. This clonotype has just a few counts. The CDR3 has 13 residues. The trim removed 10 bases at V and 8 bases at J, leaving 9 bases unmatched. Germline V gene lookup returns CDR1 ENHRY and CDR2 SYGVKD. RNA transcripts gave rise to amplified TCR beta CDR3 regions. The TCR CDR3 was amplified in a first-round RT-PCR using the HTBI primer set. TCRdb called the multiplex PCR reads again in MiXCR, with one record for every CDR3 protein. Of about 270,000 distinct CDR3 sequences in the sample, about 20% were seen once.

The sample comprised blood. The chain employs TRBV10-3 and TRBJ2-1; 9 bases match TRBD1. The sequence was obtained from a young man with Graves' ophthalmopathy. Here the CDR3 DNA reads TGTGCCACCGGGGGGACAGGGCTTGATGAGCAGTTCTTC. Its translation is CATGGTGLDEQFF.